In its sample, the clone carrying this T cell receptor beta chain was seen a few times. The antigen remains unidentified. As every portion of the isolated RNA was reverse transcribed, the sequencing read expressed TCRB transcripts. Sequencing was performed with immunoSEQ multiplex PCR; in TCRdb, only in-frame clones are kept and a portion is missing. The repertoire holds some 240,000 clones, with approximately 16% as singletons. This specimen belongs to a study of beta chain features in type 1 diabetes. Overall study findings and caveats: Among all four CD4+ subsets, Type 1 diabetes patients had TCRB CDR3s that were moderately but significantly shorter.

V lost 4 bases and J lost 5, with 7 bases in between. Germline CDR1 and CDR2: SQVTM and ANQGSEA. This CDR3 has 11 amino acids. This TCR came from a man younger than 40 with type 1 diabetes. The sample was naive CD4+ T cells from blood. The chain combines TRBV29-1 with TRBJ2-3; D gene unclear. DNA for the CDR3: TGCAGCGTTGTTGTTCAAGATACGCAGTATTTT. It encodes CSVVVQDTQYF.